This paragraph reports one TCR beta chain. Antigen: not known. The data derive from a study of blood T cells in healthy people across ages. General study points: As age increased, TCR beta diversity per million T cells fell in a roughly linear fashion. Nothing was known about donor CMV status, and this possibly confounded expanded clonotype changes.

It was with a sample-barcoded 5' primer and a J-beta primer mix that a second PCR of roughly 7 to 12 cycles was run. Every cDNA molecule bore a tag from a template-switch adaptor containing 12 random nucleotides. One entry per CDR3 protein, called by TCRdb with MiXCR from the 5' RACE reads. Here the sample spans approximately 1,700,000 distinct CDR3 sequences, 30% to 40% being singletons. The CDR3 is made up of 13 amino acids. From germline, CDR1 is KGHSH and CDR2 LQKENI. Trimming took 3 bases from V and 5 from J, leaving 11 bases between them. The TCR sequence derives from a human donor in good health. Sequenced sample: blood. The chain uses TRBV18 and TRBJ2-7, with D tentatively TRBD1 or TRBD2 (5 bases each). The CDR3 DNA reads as TGTGCCAGCTCACCTGGGACGGAGGACGAGCAGTACTTC. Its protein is CASSPGTEDEQYF.